Each of the 2 T cell receptor beta chains below was sequenced from the same sample in a study of response to subunit inactivated influenza vaccine. TCRdb fed the RT-PCR reads into MiXCR, producing one record per CDR3 protein. Here the sample spans around 580,000 distinct CDR3 sequences, about 10% being singletons. The input for sequencing was PBMCs from blood, taken on the day of vaccination. All receptors come from a man in his forties or fifties who received an inactivated influenza vaccine.

This clonotype was observed a few times. The V call is TRBV20-1, the J call TRBJ2-7; D is perhaps TRBD2 (6 bases). The germline V gene encodes CDR1 DFQATT and CDR2 SNEGSKA (reference sequence). The V end lost 4 bases, the J end lost 2 bases, and 9 bases lay between the germline ends. The CDR3 length is 12 residues. CDR3 sequence reads: CSAISGAYEQYF. For the CDR3, the DNA is TGCAGTGCTATCTCGGGGGCCTACGAGCAGTACTTC.

This clonotype came up many times. This chain uses TRBV20-1 with TRBJ2-3, with D possibly called TRBD1 or TRBD2 (5 bases each). The CDR3 has 15 amino acids. The V gene's germline CDR1 is DFQATT and CDR2 SNEGSKA (reference sequence). V was trimmed by 5 bases and J by 1 base, leaving 16 bases between them. CDR3 sequence: CSASSRGGRTDTQYF. The CDR3 DNA reads as TGCAGTGCTTCCTCCCGGGGCGGACGCACAGATACGCAGTATTTT.